The rows below give T cell receptor beta chains drawn from one sample of a study of metastatic and nonmetastatic thyroid tumors. TCRdb called clones again from the PCR reads with MiXCR. The profile covers tens of thousands of clones, with less than 20% appearing a single time and 9.9% taken by the ten largest. Sequences were obtained from tumor tissue. The source is a female donor with papillary thyroid cancer or a benign thyroid nodule (not recorded which). Some clones in this sample may be carry-over from other donors' samples. CDR3s include the opening cysteine and the closing phenylalanine or tryptophan. The size entry is marked missing in some rows and otherwise reads once, few, many or a size class.

J: TRBJ2-3; V: TRBV7-2; size: many; CDR3: CASSDRRDTQYF
J: TRBJ2-2; V: TRBV7-3; size: many; CDR3: CASSKRNTGKLFF
J: TRBJ2-7; V: TRBV6-9; size: few; CDR3: CASSYGQYF
J: TRBJ2-5; V: TRBV6-5; size: NA; CDR3: CASSYSSQQETQYF
J: TRBJ1-1; V: TRBV5-1; size: many; CDR3: CASSGTVRNTEAFF
J: TRBJ1-5; V: TRBV13; size: once; CDR3: CASSQSESNQPQHF
J: TRBJ2-1; V: TRBV20-1; size: many; CDR3: CSARDQPTIKAGVVYNEQFF
J: TRBJ2-7; V: TRBV27; size: many; CDR3: CASSNRDRGLYEQYF
J: TRBJ1-2; V: TRBV16; size: NA; CDR3: CASSFTQYIFYTF
J: TRBJ2-5; V: TRBV20-1; size: many; CDR3: CSASPQGETQYF
J: TRBJ2-2; V: TRBV6-4; size: many; CDR3: CASRTENTGELFF
J: TRBJ1-4; V: TRBV15; size: many; CDR3: CATSSRAGATNEKLFF
J: TRBJ2-3; V: TRBV11-2; size: many; CDR3: CASSLVASGSTDTQYF
J: TRBJ1-5; V: TRBV5-6; size: many; CDR3: CASSSGGGGNQPQHF
J: TRBJ2-7; V: TRBV2; size: many; CDR3: CASSEISLYEQYF
J: TRBJ2-7; V: TRBV20-1; size: many; CDR3: CSARRDQMTYEQYF
J: TRBJ2-7; V: TRBV2; size: NA; CDR3: CASTLWPAVSWEQYF
J: TRBJ2-1; V: TRBV20-1; size: many; CDR3: CSVQAPNEQFF
J: TRBJ2-1; V: TRBV11-1; size: few; CDR3: CASSPTRVRGPNEQFF
J: TRBJ2-3; V: TRBV25-1; size: many; CDR3: CASSEQDRVTDTQYF
J: TRBJ2-5; V: TRBV2; size: many; CDR3: CASSEEGWETQYF
J: TRBJ2-5; V: TRBV5-1; size: many; CDR3: CASSSARGTGGTQYF
J: TRBJ1-5; V: TRBV6-1; size: NA; CDR3: CASGGWGTNYQPQHF
J: TRBJ2-1; V: TRBV7-2; size: many; CDR3: CASSLPGSREQFF